This is a list of T cell receptor beta chains from one sample in a study of blood T cells in healthy people across ages. Each CDR3 protein gets one entry after TCRdb re-called the 5' RACE reads with MiXCR. The data show about a million distinct CDR3 sequences, roughly two fifths seen once. The specimen sequenced was blood. Receptors originate from a man aged 18 to 29 in good health. Each CDR3 is given without its conserved first and last residue. Size is stated for part of the rows, as once, few or many counts, or as a class when the clone is expanded.

j_gene	abundance	v_gene	CDR3aa
TRBJ1-1	.	TRBV10-3	AISEGAQMDTEAF
TRBJ1-6	.	TRBV12-3/TRBV12-4	ASQFLQGQSPLH
TRBJ2-1	.	TRBV29-1	SVSGSINEQF
TRBJ2-5	.	TRBV5-1	TSSSRGQLVETQY
TRBJ2-1	many	TRBV4-3	ASSSRFEGEQF
TRBJ1-3	.	TRBV20-1	SAVRQNSGNTIY
TRBJ1-3	.	TRBV9	ASSVDSNGAGNTIY
TRBJ2-1	.	TRBV29-1	SVEGRLDEQF
TRBJ2-7	few	TRBV4-1	ASSLFSMSGGNYEQY
TRBJ2-3	few	TRBV3-1	ASSQGLSDTQY
TRBJ2-1	few	TRBV29-1	SVGGGQGEQF
TRBJ2-1	.	TRBV24-1	ATSDSRYPTGEGNEQF
TRBJ2-5	few	TRBV20-1	SARDPVRSQETQY
TRBJ1-1	.	TRBV7-8	ASSRGPMNTEAF
TRBJ2-3	few	TRBV29-1	SAGGGQGGDTQY
TRBJ2-3	few	TRBV28	ASSSLPGTTSTDTQY
TRBJ1-5	few	TRBV12-3/TRBV12-4	ASSSSDVDQPQH
TRBJ2-5	few	TRBV27	ASRPRVAQY
TRBJ1-1	.	TRBV5-1	ASSLGAGMGTEAF
TRBJ2-7	.	TRBV6-2/TRBV6-3	ASSYSGGAASYEQY
TRBJ2-1	.	TRBV24-1	ATSVLSFDNEQF
TRBJ2-3	.	TRBV25-1	ASSVDRVGSTDTQY
TRBJ1-1	.	TRBV7-2	ASRPDAGPTF
TRBJ1-2	many	TRBV7-2	ASSFLFGTGGANYGYT
TRBJ1-1	few	TRBV4-2	ASSQEELLNTEAF
TRBJ1-6	few	TRBV20-1	SARSRSSYNSPLH
TRBJ2-3	few	TRBV7-2	ASRKERDTDTQY
TRBJ2-1	many	TRBV10-3	AIRPGLAGNEQF
TRBJ1-2	many	TRBV20-1	SAREGRNYGYT
TRBJ2-1	.	TRBV7-3	ASSLGGQVTYNEQF
TRBJ2-3	.	TRBV7-9	ASSLWGAADTQY
TRBJ1-2	.	TRBV10-3	AISEGQGGGYT
TRBJ2-3	.	TRBV4-1	ASSQGTGVRIHTQY
TRBJ2-1	.	TRBV7-9	ASSLASRGRPYNEQF
TRBJ1-4	.	TRBV4-1	ASSHDDRANEKLF
TRBJ1-6	few	TRBV2	ASKQGFSPLH
TRBJ2-3	once	TRBV5-1	ASSLGTRPFGTDTQY
TRBJ2-1	.	TRBV5-1	ASSLGQTSNNEQF
TRBJ1-3	.	TRBV6-2/TRBV6-3	ASSLRASSGNTIY
TRBJ2-3	few	TRBV20-1	SATPGTSGGANKDTQY
TRBJ1-5	.	TRBV7-2	ASSPRGTNQPQH
TRBJ1-2	.	TRBV15	ATSRDGNNYGYT
TRBJ1-5	.	TRBV6-1	ASSVSGTLRDQPQH
TRBJ1-2	.	TRBV9	ASSVAIDGPHPHT
TRBJ2-2	.	TRBV10-3	AISLAVNTGELF
TRBJ1-4	few	TRBV3-1	ASSQDVEKLF
TRBJ1-5	.	TRBV6-2/TRBV6-3	ASSWTNSNQPQH
TRBJ2-3	.	TRBV27	ASSLSASGVADTQY
TRBJ1-1	few	TRBV28	ASSLVQMNTEAF
TRBJ1-2	few	TRBV12-3/TRBV12-4	ASSLEGKGNYGYT
TRBJ2-1	few	TRBV7-2	ASSQGFEQF
TRBJ2-7	.	TRBV25-1	ASSPAPTGHGASYEQY
TRBJ1-2	few	TRBV10-3	AISEGQIYGYT
TRBJ1-5	few	TRBV15	ATSRDRSNQPQH